This entry describes one T cell receptor (beta chain). Its target is not known. These data come from a study of shared clonotypes between healthy human individuals. Running of the assay took place at deep level. This table comes from immunoSEQ multiplex PCR, and its TCRdb copy is limited to in-frame clones, with some not included. The sample contains roughly 2.2 million clones, around 92% of which appear only once. Germline lookup yields CDR1 SGDLS and CDR2 YYNGEE. Trimming pared 0 bases from V and 4 bases from J, leaving 7 bases between. The CDR3 sequence is 13 residues long. Each sample came from a Caucasian adult donor living in Nashville, Tennessee. Study findings and constraints: Genetic and exposure-history diversity was limited by the small donor number. The study generally estimated greater richness for naive than memory subsets.

The chain is built from TRBV9 and TRBJ1-2; D possibly corresponds to TRBD1 (5 bases). What was sequenced was naive CD4+ T cells from PBMCs. Subset defined: CD45RA+ positively selected. This receptor was obtained from a man aged 18-30 years in good health. Some clones in this sample may be carry-over from other donors' samples. The chain's CDR3 is CASSVGGIYGYTF. DNA for the CDR3: TGTGCCAGCAGCGTAGGGGGGATCTATGGCTACACCTTC.